This is a list of T cell receptor beta chains from one sample in a study of blood T cell repertoires in COVID-19. Repertoires were generated with immunoSEQ multiplex PCR, while TCRdb's copy carries only in-frame clones and drops some. The repertoire holds roughly 250,000 clones, with around 87% as singletons. Sequenced: peripheral blood. These receptors came from a man aged 55 to 70 who had recovered from COVID-19. Each CDR3 is given with its conserved first and last residue. A D gene is named only where the DNA matches it firmly. Where a row states a size, it is once, few, many or the class of an expanded clone; other rows omit it.

j_call: TRBJ1-2
clone_size: .
v_call: TRBV7-2
d_call: .
cdr3_nt: TGTGCCAGCAGCTTAGTATGGAGCGGAGGCTACACCTTC
cdr3_aa: CASSLVWSGGYTF

j_call: TRBJ2-7
clone_size: .
v_call: TRBV15
d_call: TRBD1
cdr3_nt: TGTGCCACCAGCCGTGGGACAGGGGGCGCGCAGTACTTC
cdr3_aa: CATSRGTGGAQYF

j_call: TRBJ2-1
clone_size: .
v_call: TRBV5-1
d_call: .
cdr3_nt: TGCGCCAGCAGCTTTGCGGGGGCCGCCTCCTACAATGAGCAGTTCTTC
cdr3_aa: CASSFAGAASYNEQFF

j_call: TRBJ2-7
clone_size: .
v_call: TRBV29-1
d_call: .
cdr3_nt: TGCAGCGCGGGGCAGGGCCCACGATACGAGCAGTACTTC
cdr3_aa: CSAGQGPRYEQYF

j_call: TRBJ2-5
clone_size: .
v_call: TRBV5-4
d_call: TRBD2
cdr3_nt: TGTGCCAGCAGCTCCCTCGGGACTAGCGGGGACCACCAAGAGACCCAGTACTTC
cdr3_aa: CASSSLGTSGDHQETQYF

j_call: TRBJ2-2
clone_size: .
v_call: TRBV30
d_call: TRBD2
cdr3_nt: TGTGCCTGGGAAGCCGCGGGGGGAAGCCGGGAGCTGTTTTTT
cdr3_aa: CAWEAAGGSRELFF

j_call: TRBJ1-6
clone_size: .
v_call: TRBV19
d_call: TRBD1
cdr3_nt: TGTGCCAGTAGAGCCGACAGGGGGTCCTATAATTCACCCCTCCACTTT
cdr3_aa: CASRADRGSYNSPLHF

j_call: TRBJ2-3
clone_size: .
v_call: TRBV2
d_call: .
cdr3_nt: TGTGCCAGCAGTGAAGCTAGCGTTGTTAATACGCAGTATTTT
cdr3_aa: CASSEASVVNTQYF

j_call: TRBJ2-5
clone_size: .
v_call: TRBV30
d_call: .
cdr3_nt: TGTGCCTGGAGGGGGGGAGTAAGAGAGACCCAGTACTTC
cdr3_aa: CAWRGGVRETQYF

j_call: TRBJ1-2
clone_size: .
v_call: TRBV20-1
d_call: .
cdr3_nt: TGCAGTGCGGGCTTCGGCTATGGCTACACCTTC
cdr3_aa: CSAGFGYGYTF

j_call: TRBJ2-7
clone_size: .
v_call: TRBV6-1
d_call: TRBD1
cdr3_nt: TGTGCCAGCAGTGCGCGACAGGGGGCGGGGGAGCAGTACTTC
cdr3_aa: CASSARQGAGEQYF

j_call: TRBJ2-7
clone_size: few
v_call: TRBV11-2
d_call: TRBD1
cdr3_nt: TGTGCCAGCAGCACTACGGGACAGTCCCTATCCTACGAGCAGTACTTC
cdr3_aa: CASSTTGQSLSYEQYF

j_call: TRBJ2-3
clone_size: .
v_call: TRBV7-9
d_call: TRBD2
cdr3_nt: TGTGCCAGCAGCTATACTCATAGCGGGGGGTTTGGCACAGATACGCAGTATTTT
cdr3_aa: CASSYTHSGGFGTDTQYF

j_call: TRBJ2-2
clone_size: .
v_call: TRBV9
d_call: .
cdr3_nt: TGTGCCAGCAGCGTAATCAGGGGAGACACCGGGGAGCTGTTTTTT
cdr3_aa: CASSVIRGDTGELFF

j_call: TRBJ2-6
clone_size: .
v_call: TRBV7-6
d_call: TRBD1
cdr3_nt: TGTGCCAGCAGCTTGGGGGATAACAGGGGTTCTGGGGCCAACGTCCTGACTTTC
cdr3_aa: CASSLGDNRGSGANVLTF

j_call: TRBJ2-7
clone_size: .
v_call: TRBV2
d_call: .
cdr3_nt: TGTGCCAGCAGCTTCAGGGTCAACGAGCAGTACTTC
cdr3_aa: CASSFRVNEQYF

j_call: TRBJ2-2
clone_size: .
v_call: TRBV2
d_call: TRBD1
cdr3_nt: TGTGCCAGCAGTCCGCAATCGACAGGGCCCGGGGAGCTGTTTTTT
cdr3_aa: CASSPQSTGPGELFF

j_call: TRBJ2-2
clone_size: .
v_call: TRBV19
d_call: TRBD2
cdr3_nt: TGTGCCAGTAGTATAGATCCGAGCGGGGGTAGGACCGGGGAGCTGTTTTTT
cdr3_aa: CASSIDPSGGRTGELFF

j_call: TRBJ1-5
clone_size: .
v_call: TRBV19
d_call: TRBD1
cdr3_nt: TGTGCCAGTAGTTCCCGGGACAGCTATCAGCCCCAGCATTTT
cdr3_aa: CASSSRDSYQPQHF

j_call: TRBJ1-1
clone_size: .
v_call: TRBV25-1
d_call: .
cdr3_nt: TGTGCCAGCAGTGAAGTGGGGGGTGGGGACACTGAAGCTTTCTTT
cdr3_aa: CASSEVGGGDTEAFF

j_call: TRBJ1-2
clone_size: .
v_call: TRBV5-1
d_call: .
cdr3_nt: TGCGCCAGCAGCCCTGGCCCAGGGACTAACTATGGCTACACCTTC
cdr3_aa: CASSPGPGTNYGYTF

j_call: TRBJ1-3
clone_size: .
v_call: TRBV6-5
d_call: .
cdr3_nt: TGTGCCAGCAGACAGTATTCTGGAAACACCATATATTTT
cdr3_aa: CASRQYSGNTIYF

j_call: TRBJ2-3
clone_size: once
v_call: TRBV30
d_call: TRBD2
cdr3_nt: TGTGCCTGGAGTGTAACTAGCGGGGGATTCACAGATACGCAGTATTTT
cdr3_aa: CAWSVTSGGFTDTQYF

j_call: TRBJ1-4
clone_size: .
v_call: TRBV5-1
d_call: TRBD1
cdr3_nt: TGCGCCAGCAGCGTCGGACAGGGGCTGGGGGAAAAACTGTTTTTT
cdr3_aa: CASSVGQGLGEKLFF

j_call: TRBJ2-3
clone_size: .
v_call: TRBV6-5
d_call: TRBD1
cdr3_nt: TGTGCCAGCGGTCGGACAGGGATCACAGATACGCAGTATTTT
cdr3_aa: CASGRTGITDTQYF

j_call: TRBJ2-3
clone_size: .
v_call: TRBV3-1/TRBV3-2
d_call: .
cdr3_nt: TGTGCCAGCAGCCGGGGGCCCCCTGAGGGTACGCAGTATTTT
cdr3_aa: CASSRGPPEGTQYF

j_call: TRBJ1-6
clone_size: .
v_call: TRBV4-1
d_call: .
cdr3_nt: TGCGCCAGCAGCCAAGATAACCAGGGTGCTTCACCCCTCCACTTT
cdr3_aa: CASSQDNQGASPLHF

j_call: TRBJ1-2
clone_size: .
v_call: TRBV14
d_call: .
cdr3_nt: TGTGCCAGCAGCCAAGGCGCCATGTATGGCTACACCTTC
cdr3_aa: CASSQGAMYGYTF

j_call: TRBJ1-1
clone_size: once
v_call: TRBV6-6
d_call: .
cdr3_nt: TGTGCCAGCAGTTACGAAAAAACGGGAGCTTTCTTT
cdr3_aa: CASSYEKTGAFF

j_call: TRBJ1-1
clone_size: .
v_call: TRBV19
d_call: .
cdr3_nt: TGTGCCAGTAGTATAATCAGGGGAGGGACTGAAGCTTTCTTT
cdr3_aa: CASSIIRGGTEAFF

j_call: TRBJ1-3
clone_size: .
v_call: TRBV6-5
d_call: .
cdr3_nt: TGTGCCAGCAGTTTACGGGGGGCGATCTCTGGAAACACCATATATTTT
cdr3_aa: CASSLRGAISGNTIYF

j_call: TRBJ1-2
clone_size: .
v_call: TRBV6-5
d_call: .
cdr3_nt: TGTGCCAGCAGTTCTGCGGACAGTCCTCGGAAGGGCTACACCTTC
cdr3_aa: CASSSADSPRKGYTF

j_call: TRBJ2-1
clone_size: once
v_call: TRBV1
d_call: .
cdr3_nt: TGCACCAGCAGCCCCCCTAGGTCTCCTGATAGCTCCTACAATGAGCAGTTCTTC
cdr3_aa: CTSSPPRSPDSSYNEQFF

j_call: TRBJ1-5
clone_size: once
v_call: TRBV4-1
d_call: .
cdr3_nt: TGCGCCAGCAGCCACAGACATACGGGGCAGCCCCAGCATTTT
cdr3_aa: CASSHRHTGQPQHF

j_call: TRBJ1-1
clone_size: .
v_call: TRBV19
d_call: TRBD1
cdr3_nt: TGTGCCAGTAGTATGCCGGGACAGTCAAGGAGGAACACTGAAGCTTTCTTT
cdr3_aa: CASSMPGQSRRNTEAFF

j_call: TRBJ2-7
clone_size: .
v_call: TRBV5-6
d_call: TRBD2
cdr3_nt: TGTGCCAGCAGCTTAGGAGCGGGGGACTACGAGCAGTACTTC
cdr3_aa: CASSLGAGDYEQYF

j_call: TRBJ2-5
clone_size: once
v_call: TRBV3-1/TRBV3-2
d_call: .
cdr3_nt: TGTGCCAGCAGCCAAGGGGGCGGGGCCGCCCAAGAGACCCAGTACTTC
cdr3_aa: CASSQGGGAAQETQYF

j_call: TRBJ1-2
clone_size: .
v_call: TRBV7-9
d_call: .
cdr3_nt: TGTGCCAGCAGCTTAGAGAGCAGGGGCTACACCTTC
cdr3_aa: CASSLESRGYTF

j_call: TRBJ2-3
clone_size: .
v_call: TRBV24-1
d_call: TRBD1
cdr3_nt: TGTGCCACCGGTGGGATCGGGGGACAGGGAAGCACAGATACGCAGTATTTT
cdr3_aa: CATGGIGGQGSTDTQYF

j_call: TRBJ2-1
clone_size: .
v_call: TRBV13
d_call: TRBD2
cdr3_nt: TGTGCCAGCAGCGTTCGGACTAGCGGATACAATGAGCAGTTCTTC
cdr3_aa: CASSVRTSGYNEQFF

j_call: TRBJ2-1
clone_size: .
v_call: TRBV30
d_call: .
cdr3_nt: TGTGCCTGGAGCCTAATAAGAAACAATGAGCAGTTCTTC
cdr3_aa: CAWSLIRNNEQFF

j_call: TRBJ2-3
clone_size: once
v_call: TRBV12-3/TRBV12-4
d_call: .
cdr3_nt: TGTGCCAGCAGACCAACAATCACAGATACGCAGTATTTT
cdr3_aa: CASRPTITDTQYF

j_call: TRBJ1-6
clone_size: .
v_call: TRBV14
d_call: .
cdr3_nt: TGTGCCAGCAGCCAAGATCATGGGCACTCATCCTCGGGGCCCCTCCACTTT
cdr3_aa: CASSQDHGHSSSGPLHF

j_call: TRBJ2-2
clone_size: once
v_call: TRBV10-3
d_call: TRBD2
cdr3_nt: TGTGCCATCAGGGGTTCTGGGACTAGCATCCGGGAGCTGTTTTTT
cdr3_aa: CAIRGSGTSIRELFF

j_call: TRBJ2-4
clone_size: .
v_call: TRBV28
d_call: TRBD2
cdr3_nt: TGTGCCAGCAGTTTATGGGTTGCGGGGGGGCAGGACATTCAGTACTTC
cdr3_aa: CASSLWVAGGQDIQYF

j_call: TRBJ2-2
clone_size: .
v_call: TRBV5-6
d_call: .
cdr3_nt: TGTGCCAGCAGCTTGGATACGGGGAACACCGGGGAGCTGTTTTTT
cdr3_aa: CASSLDTGNTGELFF

j_call: TRBJ2-3
clone_size: .
v_call: TRBV24-1
d_call: TRBD1
cdr3_nt: TGTGCCACCAGTGACTTCGGGACAGCAGATACGCAGTATTTT
cdr3_aa: CATSDFGTADTQYF

j_call: TRBJ2-7
clone_size: .
v_call: TRBV9
d_call: TRBD1
cdr3_nt: TGTGCCAGCAGCGTCCAGGCGGACAGGGCGGTCGAGCAGTACTTC
cdr3_aa: CASSVQADRAVEQYF

j_call: TRBJ2-5
clone_size: .
v_call: TRBV18
d_call: .
cdr3_nt: TGTGCCAGCTCTCGCGAACACGGGAACCAAGAGACCCAGTACTTC
cdr3_aa: CASSREHGNQETQYF

j_call: TRBJ2-7
clone_size: few
v_call: TRBV2
d_call: .
cdr3_nt: TGTGCCAGCACGGCAGGGGCCTACGAGCAGTACTTC
cdr3_aa: CASTAGAYEQYF

j_call: TRBJ2-3
clone_size: .
v_call: TRBV24-1
d_call: .
cdr3_nt: TGTGCCACCAGTGATTTGGGAGATAGCACAGATACGCAGTATTTT
cdr3_aa: CATSDLGDSTDTQYF

j_call: TRBJ2-3
clone_size: .
v_call: TRBV29-1
d_call: .
cdr3_nt: TGCAGCGTTGTCGTCGGACATTCATCAAATACGCAGTATTTT
cdr3_aa: CSVVVGHSSNTQYF

j_call: TRBJ2-1
clone_size: .
v_call: TRBV4-2
d_call: .
cdr3_nt: TGTGCCAGCAGCCAAGATAGAGGGGGAACGAATGAGCAGTTCTTC
cdr3_aa: CASSQDRGGTNEQFF

j_call: TRBJ1-2
clone_size: many
v_call: TRBV2
d_call: TRBD1
cdr3_nt: TGTGCCAGCAGCGTACAGGGGGCGAACTATGGCTACACCTTC
cdr3_aa: CASSVQGANYGYTF